A selection of T cell receptor beta chains follows, all from one sample in a study of tumor and adjacent non-tumor tissue in lung cancer. TCRdb processed the multiplex PCR reads anew with MiXCR; each CDR3 protein has one entry. The profile covers fewer than 100,000 distinct CDR3 sequences, with about 82% appearing a single time and approximately 55% taken by the ten largest. The sample was distant non-tumor lung tissue. Source of these receptors: a man in his 60s with non-small cell lung cancer. Each CDR3 is given with its conserved first and last residue. Each record gives: D gene, clone size, J gene, V gene, CDR3 DNA, CDR3 protein. The D gene is left open where the match is weak. Rows may omit the clone size; those that give it use once, few, many or a size class.

NA | many | TRBJ2-3 | TRBV4-1 | TGCGCCAGCAGCCAAGAAGGGTATAGGAGGGGACAGAGCACAGATACGCAGTATTTT | CASSQEGYRRGQSTDTQYF
NA | NA | TRBJ2-1 | TRBV11-3 | TGTGCCGGCAGCCCCACTAATTTGTCCTACAATGAGCAGTTCTTC | CAGSPTNLSYNEQFF
NA | NA | TRBJ1-2 | TRBV11-2 | TGTGCCAGCAGGGGGCCTTTGGACTATGACTACACCTTC | CASRGPLDYDYTF
NA | NA | TRBJ1-1 | TRBV6-5 | TGTGCCAGCAGGAGGGCCTCCATGTACACTGAAATTTTCTTT | CASRRASMYTEIFF
NA | many | TRBJ2-2 | TRBV20-1 | TGCAGTGCTCCTACCCTCACCGGGGAGCTGTTTTTT | CSAPTLTGELFF
NA | NA | TRBJ2-1 | TRBV4-3 | TGCGCCAGCAGCCAAGATAGCAATACGAGCTCCTACAATGAGCAGTTCTTC | CASSQDSNTSSYNEQFF
NA | once | TRBJ2-2 | TRBV5-4 | TGTGCCAGCAGCTTGGATGGTCAGCGGCAAACGAACGCCGGGGAGCAGTTTTTT | CASSLDGQRQTNAGEQFF
TRBD1 | NA | TRBJ1-3 | TRBV12-3/TRBV12-4 | TGTGCCAGTAGCCACGCGAGATATACGACAGGGAATGTTTCTGGAAACACCATATATTTT | CASSHARYTTGNVSGNTIYF
NA | NA | TRBJ1-5 | TRBV6-1 | TGTGCCAGCAGTGAACGACCCAATCAGCCTCAGCGTTTT | CASSERPNQPQRF
NA | NA | TRBJ2-1 | TRBV29-1 | TGCAGCGTTGACGGGACCAGCTCTAATGAGCAGTTCTTC | CSVDGTSSNEQFF
NA | NA | TRBJ2-7 | TRBV12-3/TRBV12-4 | TGTGCCAGCAGGGGTATTTTGGAGGGAGTCCCTTACTGCCCGCTGTACTTC | CASRGILEGVPYCPLYF
NA | NA | TRBJ1-3 | TRBV25-1 | TGTGCCAGCAGTCACAGACCTGGAAACACCATATACTTT | CASSHRPGNTIYF
TRBD1 | NA | TRBJ2-7 | TRBV7-9 | TGTGCAAGCAACCCCCAGGATTTGACAGGGGAGGAGCAGTACTTC | CASNPQDLTGEEQYF
TRBD2 | NA | TRBJ2-7 | TRBV6-2/TRBV6-3 | TGTGCCAGCAATTACTCTAGCGGGAGGGACGAGGAGTACTTC | CASNYSSGRDEEYF
NA | few | TRBJ2-6 | TRBV11-2 | TGTGCCAGTAGTCCTACCCCTGGGGTCAACGTCCTGACTTTT | CASSPTPGVNVLTF
TRBD2 | NA | TRBJ2-7 | TRBV4-1 | TGCGCCAACTGTCAAGGACTAGCGGGACCCTACGAGCAGTACTTC | CANCQGLAGPYEQYF
TRBD2 | NA | TRBJ2-1 | TRBV11-3 | TGTGCCAACAGCTTAGGGTGGACTAGCATCCACAATGAGCAGTTCTTC | CANSLGWTSIHNEQFF
NA | once | TRBJ2-7 | TRBV12-3/TRBV12-4 | TGTGCCATCAGTCCGGCGGAGGGAATTCCCGACTTC | CAISPAEGIPDF
NA | NA | TRBJ1-1 | TRBV6-5 | TGTGCCAGCAGTTACGGGGGCAGGGGAGGTGTTGAAGCTTTCTTT | CASSYGGRGGVEAFF
TRBD2 | NA | TRBJ2-1 | TRBV20-1 | TGCAGTGCTATAACCGAGCGGGGGGTCTACAATGAGCAGTTCTTC | CSAITERGVYNEQFF
TRBD1 | few | TRBJ1-1 | TRBV5-1 | TGCGCCAGCAGCCGGGGACAGACAGCGGAAGCTTTCTTT | CASSRGQTAEAFF
NA | NA | TRBJ1-2 | TRBV18 | TGTGCCAGCTCACGGCCACAGTACTATGGCTACATCTTC | CASSRPQYYGYIF
NA | NA | TRBJ1-1 | TRBV30 | TGTGCCTGGGACCCGGGGGGAGGCACTGAAGCTTTCTTT | CAWDPGGGTEAFF
TRBD1 | NA | TRBJ1-1 | TRBV6-2/TRBV6-3 | TGTGTCAGCAGGCACTCCGGGACAGGTGGTGAAGCTTTCTTT | CVSRHSGTGGEAFF